A single sample is the source of the 25 T cell receptor beta chains below, sequenced in a study of T-cell reconstitution after alpha-beta-depleted transplantation in children. The library targeted TCRbeta and was prepared with unique molecular identifiers. TCRdb redid the calling of the PCR reads with MiXCR, one entry per CDR3 protein. The profile shows about a million distinct CDR3 sequences, roughly 29% of them singletons. The material was PBMCs, mostly from graft donor cells, obtained 360 days after TCRalphabeta/CD19-depleted stem cell transplant. All receptors derive from a boy in the first two years of life who had a stem cell transplant for SCID, so the T cells may come from the graft donor.

The chain couples TRBV20-1 to TRBJ2-1; 10 nucleotides agree with TRBD2. Germline lookup yields CDR1 DFQATT and CDR2 SNEGSKA (reference sequence). The CDR3 spans 16 residues. The V gene end was trimmed by 5 bases and the J gene end by 5 bases; junction bases not matched to a gene: 12. The CDR3 reads CSASRGPAGGHNEQFF. The CDR3, as DNA: TGCAGTGCTTCCAGAGGTCCAGCGGGGGGGCACAATGAGCAGTTCTTC.

In this sample, this clonotype turned up once. The chain recombines TRBV5-1 with TRBJ2-5, with D unclear. Trimming removed 4 bases at V and 5 bases at J, with 21 bases between. This CDR3 is 16 amino acids long. Germline-derived CDR1 and CDR2 are SGHRS and YFSETQ. In DNA form, the CDR3 reads TGCGCCAGCAGCCCGGTATTATCCGGGCTCGGGGAGACCCAGTACTTC. It encodes CASSPVLSGLGETQYF.

This clonotype was observed a few times. The chain carries TRBV20-1 and TRBJ1-4, with 9 bases that match TRBD1. Germline-derived CDR1 and CDR2 are DFQATT and SNEGSKA (reference sequence). The J segment lost 6 bases and the V segment lost 5 bases, leaving 7 bases of the junction unmatched. The CDR3 loop spans 14 amino acids. CDR3 protein: CSARRTGADEKLFF. Written as DNA, the CDR3 is TGCAGTGCTCGACGGACAGGGGCGGATGAAAAACTGTTTTTT.

This clonotype showed up just a few times. This CDR3 reads CASSSESLVDTGELFF. CDR3 bases: TGTGCCAGCAGCTCCGAGTCTTTAGTGGACACCGGGGAGCTGTTTTTT. This chain links TRBV7-2 with TRBJ2-2; D gene uncertain. Germline V lookup: CDR1 SGHTA, CDR2 FQGNSA. With 4 bases removed from V and 3 bases from J, the gap between germline ends came to 15 bases. The CDR3 totals 16 residues.

This clonotype was seen a handful of times. The chain employs TRBV20-1 and TRBJ1-2; TRBD1 is a possible D gene (6 bases). Germline-derived CDR1 and CDR2 are DFQATT and SNEGSKA (reference sequence). Trimming left V 3 bases short and J 4 bases short, with 9 bases between. The CDR3 consists of 12 residues. The CDR3 region has the DNA TGCAGTGCTAGCAGGGGTGGCTATGGCTACACCTTC. Its protein product is CSASRGGYGYTF.

This clonotype was observed a few times. This chain uses TRBV20-1 with TRBJ2-5; a weak D match, TRBD1 (5 bases). V dropped 0 bases and J dropped 5 bases, with 13 bases sitting between them. CDR1 is DFQATT and CDR2 is SNEGSKA in the germline V gene (reference sequence). The CDR3 consists of 14 residues. CDR3 sequence reads: CSARDPGLRETQYF. The CDR3 DNA reads as TGCAGTGCTAGAGATCCAGGGTTGAGGGAGACCCAGTACTTC.

This sequence joins TRBV5-1 and TRBJ1-1, with D unclear. Germline V gives CDR1 SGHRS, CDR2 YFSETQ. This CDR3 has 14 residues. The ends were cut back, 4 bases at V and 4 bases at J, with 14 bases in the middle. This chain's CDR3 is CASSVEGASTEAFF. As DNA, the CDR3 is TGCGCCAGCAGCGTCGAAGGAGCGAGCACTGAAGCTTTCTTT.

This clonotype was detected ten times or more. A read error may produce the germline difference seen at one junction end. The rearrangement uses TRBV5-1 and TRBJ2-1; 8 nucleotides match TRBD2. This CDR3 comprises 15 residues. Germline-derived CDR1 and CDR2 are SGHRS and YFSETQ. The CDR3 loop is CASSLGGGPYNEQFF. As DNA, the CDR3 is TGTGCCAGCTCTCTTGGCGGGGGGCCTTACAATGAGCAGTTCTTC.

The chain is built from TRBV6-1 and TRBJ2-1, with 10 nucleotides matching TRBD1. The CDR3 runs 18 residues. Germline V lookup: CDR1 MNHNS, CDR2 SASEGT. The V gene end was trimmed by 5 bases and the J gene end by 6 bases; junction bases not matched to a gene: 16. CDR3 in DNA: TGTGCCAGCAGTCCGAAACCAAAGACAGGGGGCCACTCCAATGAGCAGTTCTTC. It yields the protein CASSPKPKTGGHSNEQFF.

The sample holds a few counts of this clonotype. The chain combines TRBV2 with TRBJ2-2; TRBD2 matches 12 bases. The V and J ends lost 5 bases and 4 bases, in that order; junction bases with no gene match: 5. CDR1 and CDR2 (germline): SNHLY, FYNNEI. This CDR3 has 16 amino acids. CDR3 loop: CASSRGLAGSTGELFF. DNA for the CDR3: TGTGCCAGCAGTAGGGGACTAGCGGGTAGCACCGGGGAGCTGTTTTTT.

This rearrangement joins TRBV12-3 or TRBV12-4 to TRBJ2-1; D may match TRBD1 or TRBD2 (5 bases each). The CDR3 length is 13 residues. Trimming left V 7 bases short and J 10 bases short, with 17 bases between. CDR3 loop: CASMPGPREEQFF. In DNA, the CDR3 is TGTGCCAGCATGCCGGGACCCAGGGAGGAGCAGTTCTTC.

Of note for this clonotype: The germline gene is not matched at one end of the junction; a read error may be the cause. The chain links TRBV2 to TRBJ2-7; a possible D gene is TRBD1 (5 bases). Germline values: CDR1 SNHLY, CDR2 FYNNEI. The CDR3 runs 11 residues. The CDR3 DNA reads as TGTGCCAGCAGTGCTCAGGGCTCTGTTGACTTC. Encoded protein: CASSAQGSVDF. Drawing the rest from reference TRBV2 and TRBJ2-7, the complete variable domain is EPEVTQTPSHQVTQMGQEVILRCVPISNHLYFYWYRQILGQKVEFLVSFYNNEISEKSEIFDDQFSVERPDGSNFTLKIRSTKLEDSAMYFCASSAQGSVDFGPGTRLTVT.

This clonotype has just a few counts. The chain combines TRBV4-2 with TRBJ2-5; 8 positions match TRBD2. Germline CDR1 is LGHNA and CDR2 is YNFKEQ. V dropped 4 bases and J dropped 1; count of bases not matched to a gene: 8. The CDR3 consists of 16 residues. CDR3 in DNA: TGTGCCAGCAGCCCCCGTCGGGGGGGTTTCCAAGAGACCCAGTACTTC. The encoded protein is CASSPRRGGFQETQYF.

This clonotype came up a few times. The CDR3 region has the DNA TGCAGCGTTGATCCGGGTCGAGGAGATACGCAGTATTTT. This translates into CSVDPGRGDTQYF. The chain employs TRBV29-1 and TRBJ2-3; D call uncertain. The V end was cut by 3 bases, the J end by 5 bases, with 12 bases between. Per the germline V gene, CDR1 is SQVTM and CDR2 is ANQGSEA. The CDR3 consists of 13 residues.

The rearrangement links TRBV5-5 to TRBJ2-5, with TRBD1 identical over 7 bases. Trimming at V came to 0 bases and at J to 1 base, leaving 12 bases not matched to a gene. Germline values: CDR1 SGHKS, CDR2 YYEKEE (reference sequence). This CDR3 is built from 18 residues. CDR3 sequence: CASSLGARRQGIQETQYF. CDR3 DNA: TGTGCCAGCAGCTTGGGTGCCCGGCGACAGGGAATCCAAGAGACCCAGTACTTC.

As regards this clonotype: Since no conserved phenylalanine or tryptophan closes the CDR3, a read error is the likely cause. The J gene is TRBJ1-2, the V gene TRBV3-1; the D is unclear. V gave up 1 base and J gave up 4 bases, with 7 bases separating them. In germline, CDR1 is LGHDT, CDR2 YNNKEL (reference sequence). The CDR3 sequence is 13 residues long. The CDR3 is CASSQGPVYGYTC. The CDR3 nucleotides are TGTGCCAGCAGCCAAGGGCCGGTCTATGGCTACACCTGC.

The chain is built from TRBV10-3 and TRBJ2-7; D remains ambiguous. V gave up 2 bases and J gave up 1 base, with 12 bases separating them. Germline V gene lookup returns CDR1 ENHRY and CDR2 SYGVKD. The CDR3 length is 15 residues. This chain's CDR3 is CAISEITGRSYEQYF. In DNA, the CDR3 is TGTGCCATCAGTGAGATCACCGGGCGATCCTACGAGCAGTACTTC.

V usage is TRBV15 and J usage is TRBJ1-5, with TRBD1 identical over 7 bases. Germline CDR1 LNHNV, CDR2 YYDKDF (reference sequence). The CDR3 contains 16 residues. V gave up 2 bases and J gave up 0 bases; unmatched junction bases: 4. The CDR3 DNA reads TGTGCCACCAGCAGATACCGGGACAGTAGCAATCAGCCCCAGCATTTT. It is translated as CATSRYRDSSNQPQHF.

This clonotype was observed a handful of times. The chain uses TRBV5-1 and TRBJ2-5; possibly TRBD2 for D (6 bases). Germline V lookup: CDR1 SGHRS, CDR2 YFSETQ. This CDR3 has 16 amino acids. Trimming took 5 bases from V and 1 from J, leaving 18 bases between them. The CDR3 here is CASRDIFSGIQETQYF. CDR3 nucleotide sequence: TGCGCCAGCAGAGACATATTTAGCGGTATCCAAGAGACCCAGTACTTC.

This clonotype was seen only a few times. Its ends do not fully match the called genes, so a read error is possible. This chain joins TRBV3-1 and TRBJ2-3, with 7 bases lining up with TRBD2. CDR1 and CDR2 from the germline V gene are LGHDT and YNNKEL (reference sequence). The CDR3 is 13 amino acids. CDR3: CASSQGTSEVRHF. The CDR3 nucleotides read TGTGCCAGCAGCCAAGGAACTAGCGAGGTGCGGCATTTT.

The table lists this clonotype with a few counts. The chain is built from TRBV12-3 or TRBV12-4 and TRBJ2-3; D unresolved. This CDR3 region has 17 residues. Trimming cost V 5 bases and J 0 bases, with 18 bases left between them. This CDR3 reads CASSNAVRYPSTDTQYF. In DNA form, the CDR3 reads TGTGCCAGCAGTAACGCCGTCAGATACCCTAGCACAGATACGCAGTATTTT.

This clonotype was observed a handful of times. This rearrangement joins TRBV5-6 to TRBJ2-2, with 8 bases fitting TRBD1. With 4 bases clipped from V and 2 bases from J, the junction kept 16 bases outside the gene matches. Germline CDR1 SGHDT, CDR2 YYEEEE. The CDR3 loop spans 19 amino acids. Here the CDR3 reads CASSLMILDRVDNTGELFF. As DNA, the CDR3 is TGTGCCAGCAGCCTTATGATCCTGGACAGGGTGGACAACACCGGGGAGCTGTTTTTT. Full variable domain (rest looked up from reference TRBV5-6 and TRBJ2-2): DAGVTQSPTHLIKTRGQQVTLRCSPKSGHDTVSWYQQALGQGPQFIFQYYEEEERQRGNFPDRFSGHQFPNYSSELNVNALLLGDSALYLCASSLMILDRVDNTGELFFGEGSRLTVL.

This clonotype was observed a few times. The chain links TRBV6-1 to TRBJ2-7, with TRBD2 identical over 11 bases. The CDR3 contains 15 residues. V lost 6 bases and J lost 2; bases outside the gene matches: 6. The germline gives CDR1 MNHNS, CDR2 SASEGT. As DNA, the CDR3 is TGTGCCAGCAGCCAGACGACTAGCGGGACCTACGAGCAGTACTTC. As protein: CASSQTTSGTYEQYF.

The rearrangement joins TRBV20-1 to TRBJ2-7; either TRBD1 or TRBD2 may supply D (6 bases each). The length of the CDR3 is 14 residues. Trimming shortened V by 3 bases and J by 3 bases, and 15 bases separated the two germline ends. CDR1 and CDR2 (germline): DFQATT, SNEGSKA (reference sequence). The CDR3 DNA reads TGCAGTGCTAGGCTCGGGGGCCACTACTACGAGCAGTACTTC. Protein sequence: CSARLGGHYYEQYF.

V is TRBV5-1 and J is TRBJ1-2; TRBD1 matches at 9 bases. Germline CDR1 and CDR2: SGHRS and YFSETQ. V gave up 6 bases and J gave up 6 bases; unmatched junction bases: 9. The CDR3 consists of 14 residues. CDR3 loop: CASTSGTGRDGYTF. The DNA of the CDR3 is TGCGCCAGCACCTCCGGGACAGGGAGGGATGGCTACACCTTC.